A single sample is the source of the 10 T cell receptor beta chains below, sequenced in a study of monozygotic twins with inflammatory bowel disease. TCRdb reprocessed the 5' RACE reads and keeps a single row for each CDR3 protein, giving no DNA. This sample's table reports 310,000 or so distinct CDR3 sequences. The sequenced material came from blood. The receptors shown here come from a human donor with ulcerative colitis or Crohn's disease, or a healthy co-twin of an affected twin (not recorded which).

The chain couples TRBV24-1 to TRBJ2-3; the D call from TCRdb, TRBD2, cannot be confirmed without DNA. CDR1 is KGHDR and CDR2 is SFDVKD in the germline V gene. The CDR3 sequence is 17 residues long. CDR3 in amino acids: CATSDSVGDLQRDTQYF.

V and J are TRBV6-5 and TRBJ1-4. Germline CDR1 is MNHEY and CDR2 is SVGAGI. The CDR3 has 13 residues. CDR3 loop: CASSYVAGEKLFF.

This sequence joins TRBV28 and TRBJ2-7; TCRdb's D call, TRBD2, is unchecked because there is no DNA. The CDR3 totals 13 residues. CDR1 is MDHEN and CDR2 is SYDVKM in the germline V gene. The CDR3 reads CASSPRGGYEQYF.

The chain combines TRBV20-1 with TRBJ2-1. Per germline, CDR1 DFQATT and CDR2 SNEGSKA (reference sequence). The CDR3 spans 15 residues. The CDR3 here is CSARVPFSSYNEQFF.

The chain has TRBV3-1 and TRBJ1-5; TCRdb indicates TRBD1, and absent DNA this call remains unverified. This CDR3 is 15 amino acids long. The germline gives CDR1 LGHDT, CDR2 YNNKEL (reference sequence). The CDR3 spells CASSQGGQGHQPQHF.

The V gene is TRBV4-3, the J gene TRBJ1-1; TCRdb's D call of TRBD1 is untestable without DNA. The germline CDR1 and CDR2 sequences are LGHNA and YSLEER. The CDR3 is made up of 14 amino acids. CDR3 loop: CASYRVRVNTEAFF.

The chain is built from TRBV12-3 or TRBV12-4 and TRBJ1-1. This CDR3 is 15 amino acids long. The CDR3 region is CASSLGQGMVTEAFF.

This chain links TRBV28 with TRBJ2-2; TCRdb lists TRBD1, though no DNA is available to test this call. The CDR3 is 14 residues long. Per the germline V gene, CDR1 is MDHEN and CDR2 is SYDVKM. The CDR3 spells CASTKQGNTGELFF.

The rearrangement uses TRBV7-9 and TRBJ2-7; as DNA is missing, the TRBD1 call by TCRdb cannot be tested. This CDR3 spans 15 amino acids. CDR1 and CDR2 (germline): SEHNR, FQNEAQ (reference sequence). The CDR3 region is CASSLDRASPYEQYF.

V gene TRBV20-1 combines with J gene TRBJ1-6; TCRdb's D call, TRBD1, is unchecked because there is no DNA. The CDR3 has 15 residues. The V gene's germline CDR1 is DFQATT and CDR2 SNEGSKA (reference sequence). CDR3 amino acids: CSARDSGHHYSPLHF.